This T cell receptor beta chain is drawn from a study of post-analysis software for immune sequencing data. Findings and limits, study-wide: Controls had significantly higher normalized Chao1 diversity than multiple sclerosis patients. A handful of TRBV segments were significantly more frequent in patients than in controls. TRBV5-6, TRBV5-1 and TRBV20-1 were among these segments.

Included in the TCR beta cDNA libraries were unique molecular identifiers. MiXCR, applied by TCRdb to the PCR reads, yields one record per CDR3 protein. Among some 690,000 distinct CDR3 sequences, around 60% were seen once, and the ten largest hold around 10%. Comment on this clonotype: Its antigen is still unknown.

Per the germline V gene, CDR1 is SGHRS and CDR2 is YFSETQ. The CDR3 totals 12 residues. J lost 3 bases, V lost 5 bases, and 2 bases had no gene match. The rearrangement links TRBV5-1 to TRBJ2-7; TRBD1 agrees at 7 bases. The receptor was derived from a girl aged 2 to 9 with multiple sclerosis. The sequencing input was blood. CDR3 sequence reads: CASRAGGYEQYF. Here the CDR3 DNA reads TGCGCCAGCAGGGCAGGGGGCTACGAGCAGTACTTC.